The sequence of this T cell receptor beta chain was determined in a study of PD-1 blockade in classical Hodgkin lymphoma. Repertoires were generated with immunoSEQ multiplex PCR, while TCRdb's copy carries only in-frame clones and drops some. The data show roughly 30,000 clones, about four fifths seen once. Details on this clone: Its antigen remains unknown.

General study findings and limits: As was reported, newly diagnosed patients showed lower baseline TCR diversity than healthy donors did. Initiation of nivolumab under 1 year after ASCT led to exclusion of patients. Possible causes of repertoire differences, disease activity or prior therapy, remain undefined.

Germline loops: CDR1 SGHDN, CDR2 FVKESK. Trimming took 3 bases from V and 1 from J; bases not matched to a gene: 2. This CDR3 is 17 amino acids long. Time point given: cycle 4 day 1 (C4D1), after more than 5 weeks of nivolumab. Every patient was affected by relapse after autologous stem cell transplantation, while exposure to brentuximab vedotin was not uniform. The V call is TRBV14, the J call TRBJ2-3; TRBD2 aligns across 15 bases. This receptor was identified in a human donor with classical Hodgkin lymphoma. The source material was peripheral blood mononuclear cells (PBMCs), sampled before the fourth cycle of nivolumab. The CDR3: CASSHGTSGGRTDTQYF. CDR3 nucleotides: TGTGCCAGCAGCCACGGGACTAGCGGGGGGCGCACAGATACGCAGTATTTT.